This TCR beta chain was profiled in a study of blood T cell repertoires in COVID-19. Study summary: T cells, B-cell-depleted T cells, or PBMCs supplied cDNA or gDNA.

V dropped 8 bases and J dropped 5 bases, with 18 bases sitting between them. The CDR3 extends over 13 amino acids. Germline V CDR1 and CDR2: SQVTM, ANQGSEA. In the original workflow: Reference gene primer amplification in the assay estimated nucleated cell counts. TCRdb keeps only in-frame clones here, not all; method: immunoSEQ multiplex PCR. D and trimming were read from the DNA, whereas the V and J calls and clone size are those reported in that table. This sample has about 99,000 clones, with roughly 84% found just once. This receptor was obtained from a man aged 70-80 years with active or convalescent COVID-19. The chain carries TRBV29-1 and TRBJ1-1; D gene unclear. Material: peripheral blood. CDR3: CSTTRGERTEAFF. CDR3 bases: TGCAGCACGACCCGTGGGGAGAGAACTGAAGCTTTCTTT.